The clone carrying this T cell receptor (beta chain) was seen only a few times. This specimen comes from a study of T cells in Graves' hyperthyroidism and ophthalmopathy. The CDR3 runs to 15 residues. Germline values: CDR1 DFQATT, CDR2 SNEGSKA (reference sequence). J was trimmed by 2 bases and V by 6 bases; bases with no gene match: 9. Investigators excluded patients with uncontrolled infection, other autoimmune disease, pregnancy or lactation. RNA transcripts provided the source from which TCR beta CDR3 regions were amplified. HTBI primers were employed in a first-round RT-PCR of the TCR CDR3. Via MiXCR, TCRdb re-called the multiplex PCR reads, giving one row per CDR3 protein. The sample carries more than 500,000 distinct CDR3 sequences, roughly 14% recorded once.

V gene TRBV20-1 combines with J gene TRBJ2-7; 11 bases map to TRBD2. The TCR comes from a woman aged 40-49 years with Graves' ophthalmopathy. The sequenced material came from blood. The CDR3 sequence: CSANSGRGSPYEQYF. CDR3 nucleotides: TGCAGTGCAAATAGCGGGAGGGGGTCCCCCTACGAGCAGTACTTC.